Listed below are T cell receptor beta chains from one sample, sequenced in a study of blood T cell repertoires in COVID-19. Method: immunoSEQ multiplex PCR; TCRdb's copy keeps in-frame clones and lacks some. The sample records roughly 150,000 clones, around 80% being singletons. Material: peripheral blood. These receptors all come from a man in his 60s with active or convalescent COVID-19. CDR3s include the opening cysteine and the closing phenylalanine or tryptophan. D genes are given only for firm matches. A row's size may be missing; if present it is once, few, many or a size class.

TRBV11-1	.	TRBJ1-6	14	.	TGTGCCAGCAGCTTACGGGATTACAGTTCACCCCTCCACTTT	CASSLRDYSSPLHF
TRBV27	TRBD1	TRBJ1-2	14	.	TGTGCCAGCAGTCGGACAGGGGGAGAATATGGCTACACCTTC	CASSRTGGEYGYTF
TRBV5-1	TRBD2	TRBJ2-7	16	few	TGCGCCAGCAGCTCCCCCGGGGTAGCGGGGGCCTACGAGCAGTACTTC	CASSSPGVAGAYEQYF
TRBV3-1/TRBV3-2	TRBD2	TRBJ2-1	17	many	TGTGCCAGCAGCCACCGAGGGCTAGCGGGAGGCTACAATGAGCAGTTCTTC	CASSHRGLAGGYNEQFF
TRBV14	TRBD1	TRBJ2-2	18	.	TGTGCCAGCAGCCAAGATTGTTTTGGGACAGCGAACACCGGGGAGCTGTTTTTT	CASSQDCFGTANTGELFF
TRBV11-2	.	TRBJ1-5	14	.	TGTGCCAGCAGCTTAGATCATACGGATCAGCCCCAGCATTTT	CASSLDHTDQPQHF
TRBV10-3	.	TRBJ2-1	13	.	TGTGCCATCAGTGAGCAGATAAACAATGAGCAGTTCTTC	CAISEQINNEQFF
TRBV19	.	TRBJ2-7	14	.	TGTGCCAGTAGTATGGCGCTAGCGAGTTACGAGCAGTACTTC	CASSMALASYEQYF
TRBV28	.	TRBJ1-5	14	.	TGTGCCAGCAGCCAGGACAGAAGCAATCAGCCCCAGCATTTT	CASSQDRSNQPQHF
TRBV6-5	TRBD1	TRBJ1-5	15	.	TGTGCCAGCAGGCTCGGGACAGGGGGCAATCAGCCCCAGCATTTT	CASRLGTGGNQPQHF